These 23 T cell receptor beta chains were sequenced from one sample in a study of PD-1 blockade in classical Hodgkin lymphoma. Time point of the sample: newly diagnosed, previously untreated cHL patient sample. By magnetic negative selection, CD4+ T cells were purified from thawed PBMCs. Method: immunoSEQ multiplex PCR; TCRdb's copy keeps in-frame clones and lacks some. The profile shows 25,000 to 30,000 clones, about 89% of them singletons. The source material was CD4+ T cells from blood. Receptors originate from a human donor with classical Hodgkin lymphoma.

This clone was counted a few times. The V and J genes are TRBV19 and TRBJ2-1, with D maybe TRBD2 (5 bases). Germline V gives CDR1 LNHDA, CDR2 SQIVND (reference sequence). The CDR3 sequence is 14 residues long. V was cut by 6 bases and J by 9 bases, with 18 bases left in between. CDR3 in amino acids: CASREEESKTEQFF. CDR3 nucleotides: TGTGCCAGTAGGGAGGAGGAAAGTAAGACTGAGCAGTTCTTC.

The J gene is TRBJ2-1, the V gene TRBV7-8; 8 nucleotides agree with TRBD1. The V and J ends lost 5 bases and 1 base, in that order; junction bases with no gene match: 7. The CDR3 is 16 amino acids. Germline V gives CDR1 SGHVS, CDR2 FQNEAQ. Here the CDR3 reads CASSITGGSSYNEQFF. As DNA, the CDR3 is TGTGCCAGCAGCATAACAGGGGGATCGTCCTACAATGAGCAGTTCTTC.

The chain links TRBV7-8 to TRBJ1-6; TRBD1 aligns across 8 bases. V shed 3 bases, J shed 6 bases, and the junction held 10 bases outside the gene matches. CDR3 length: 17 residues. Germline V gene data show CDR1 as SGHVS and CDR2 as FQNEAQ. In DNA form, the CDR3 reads TGTGCCAGCAGCTTCCCCGGACAGGGACGGGGTAATTCACCCCTCCACTTT. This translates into CASSFPGQGRGNSPLHF.

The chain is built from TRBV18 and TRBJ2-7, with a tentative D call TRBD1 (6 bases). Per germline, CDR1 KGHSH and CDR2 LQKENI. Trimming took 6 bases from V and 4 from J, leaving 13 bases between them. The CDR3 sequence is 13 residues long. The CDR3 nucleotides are TGTGCCAGCTCCCCAGGGGCCGGTTACGAGCAGTACTTC. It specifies CASSPGAGYEQYF.

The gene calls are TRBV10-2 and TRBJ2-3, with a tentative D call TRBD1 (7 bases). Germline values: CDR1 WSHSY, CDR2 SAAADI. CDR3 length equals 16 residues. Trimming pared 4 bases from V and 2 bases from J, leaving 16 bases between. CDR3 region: CASSGQGAGSTDTQYF. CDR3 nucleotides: TGCGCCAGCAGTGGACAGGGTGCGGGGTCCACAGATACGCAGTATTTT.

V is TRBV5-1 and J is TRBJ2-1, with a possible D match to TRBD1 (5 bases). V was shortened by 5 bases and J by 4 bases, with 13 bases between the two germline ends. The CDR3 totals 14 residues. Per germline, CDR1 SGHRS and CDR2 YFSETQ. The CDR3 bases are TGCGCCAGCAGGACTTCACAGGAGTACAATGAGCAGTTCTTC. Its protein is CASRTSQEYNEQFF.

The CDR3 nucleotides are TGTGCCAGCAGTTTATTTCGGGGATCTCGGACCCAGTACTTC. It yields the protein CASSLFRGSRTQYF. The chain employs TRBV27 and TRBJ2-5, with D possibly matching TRBD2 (5 bases). V was cut by 1 base and J by 7 bases, with 13 bases left in between. Germline CDR1 MNHEY, CDR2 SMNVEV (reference sequence). This CDR3 spans 14 amino acids.

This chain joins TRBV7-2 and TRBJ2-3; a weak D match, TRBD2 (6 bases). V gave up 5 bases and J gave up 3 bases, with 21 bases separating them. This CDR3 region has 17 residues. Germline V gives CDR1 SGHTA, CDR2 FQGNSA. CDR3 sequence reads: CASSPQAGISSTDTQYF. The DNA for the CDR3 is TGTGCCAGCAGCCCTCAGGCGGGAATAAGTTCGACAGATACGCAGTATTTT. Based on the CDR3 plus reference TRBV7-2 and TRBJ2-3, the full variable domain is GAGVSQSPSNKVTEKGKDVELRCDPISGHTALYWYRQSLGQGLEFLIYFQGNSAPDKSGLPSDRFSAERTGGSVSTLTIQRTQQEDSAVYLCASSPQAGISSTDTQYFGPGTRLTVL.

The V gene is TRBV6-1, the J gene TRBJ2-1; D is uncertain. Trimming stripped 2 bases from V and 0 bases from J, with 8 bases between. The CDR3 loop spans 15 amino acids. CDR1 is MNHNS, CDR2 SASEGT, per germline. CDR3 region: CASSETGSSYNEQFF. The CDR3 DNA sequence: TGTGCCAGCAGTGAAACTGGCAGCTCCTACAATGAGCAGTTCTTC.

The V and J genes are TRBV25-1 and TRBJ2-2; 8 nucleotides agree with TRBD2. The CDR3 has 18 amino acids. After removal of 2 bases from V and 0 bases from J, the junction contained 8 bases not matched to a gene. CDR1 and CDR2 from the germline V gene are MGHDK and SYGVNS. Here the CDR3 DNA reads TGTGCCAGCAGTGAAGGTAATAGCGGGACCGCGAACACCGGGGAGCTGTTTTTT. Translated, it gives CASSEGNSGTANTGELFF.

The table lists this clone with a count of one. For the CDR3, the DNA is TGCGCCAGCAGCCTAATAGGGGCCGCCGGTGGGGATGGCTACACCTTC. Amino acid sequence: CASSLIGAAGGDGYTF. The chain joins TRBV4-1 to TRBJ1-2; maybe TRBD1 (5 bases). V was pared by 4 bases and J by 6 bases, with 21 bases between. Germline assignment: CDR1 MGHRA and CDR2 YSYEKL. This CDR3 is built from 16 residues.

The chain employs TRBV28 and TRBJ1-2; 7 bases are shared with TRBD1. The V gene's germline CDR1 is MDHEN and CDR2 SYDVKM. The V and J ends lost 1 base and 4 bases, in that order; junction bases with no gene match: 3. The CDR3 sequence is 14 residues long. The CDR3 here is CASSLSGQIYGYTF. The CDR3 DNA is TGTGCCAGCAGTTTATCGGGACAGATCTATGGCTACACCTTC.

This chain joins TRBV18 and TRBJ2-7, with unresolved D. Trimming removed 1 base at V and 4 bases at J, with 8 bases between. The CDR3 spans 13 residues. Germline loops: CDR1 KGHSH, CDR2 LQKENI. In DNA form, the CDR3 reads TGTGCCAGCTCACCACTTGCCAGGTACGAGCAGTACTTC. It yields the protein CASSPLARYEQYF. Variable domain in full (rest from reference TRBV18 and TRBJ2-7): NAGVMQNPRHLVRRRGQEARLRCSPMKGHSHVYWYRQLPEEGLKFMVYLQKENIIDESGMPKERFSAEFPKEGPSILRIQQVVRGDSAAYFCASSPLARYEQYFGPGTRLTVT.

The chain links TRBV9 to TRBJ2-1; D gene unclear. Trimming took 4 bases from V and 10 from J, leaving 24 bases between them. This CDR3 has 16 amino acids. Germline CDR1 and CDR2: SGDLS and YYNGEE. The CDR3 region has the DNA TGTGCCAGCAGCCCCTCGAATCTCGGTCTGGTAGTCGAGCAGTTCTTC. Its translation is CASSPSNLGLVVEQFF.

The CDR3, as DNA: TGTGCCAGCAGCTTAGGGGGCCCTAGCGAAACATTCACAGATACGCAGTATTTT. Its translation is CASSLGGPSETFTDTQYF. The chain couples TRBV7-2 to TRBJ2-3; TRBD2 might be the D (6 bases). V was shortened by 1 base and J by 2 bases, with 19 bases between the two germline ends. Germline CDR1 reads SGHTA; CDR2 reads FQGNSA. The CDR3 is 18 residues long.

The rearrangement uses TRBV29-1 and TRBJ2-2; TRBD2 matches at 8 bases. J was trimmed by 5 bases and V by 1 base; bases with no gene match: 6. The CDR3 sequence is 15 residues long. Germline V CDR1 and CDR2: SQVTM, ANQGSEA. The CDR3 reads CSVEGRGGRTGELFF. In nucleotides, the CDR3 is TGCAGCGTTGAAGGACGGGGGGGCCGGACCGGGGAGCTGTTTTTT.

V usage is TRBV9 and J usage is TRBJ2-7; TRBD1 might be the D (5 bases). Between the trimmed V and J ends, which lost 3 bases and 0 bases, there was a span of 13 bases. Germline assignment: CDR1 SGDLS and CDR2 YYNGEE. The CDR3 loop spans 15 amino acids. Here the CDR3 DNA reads TGTGCCAGCAGCGAGGGGCCTCCGAGCTCCTACGAGCAGTACTTC. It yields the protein CASSEGPPSSYEQYF.

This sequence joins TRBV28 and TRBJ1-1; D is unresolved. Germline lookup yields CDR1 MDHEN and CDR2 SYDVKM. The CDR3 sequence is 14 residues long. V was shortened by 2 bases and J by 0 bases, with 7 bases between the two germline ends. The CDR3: CASSLGKVNTEAFF. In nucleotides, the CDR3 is TGTGCCAGCAGTTTAGGGAAGGTGAACACTGAAGCTTTCTTT.

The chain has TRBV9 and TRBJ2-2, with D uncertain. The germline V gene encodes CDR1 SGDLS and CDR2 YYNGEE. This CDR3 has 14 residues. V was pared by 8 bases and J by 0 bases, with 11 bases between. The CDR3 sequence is CASGMASNTGELFF. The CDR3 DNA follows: TGTGCCAGTGGTATGGCTTCGAACACCGGGGAGCTGTTTTTT.

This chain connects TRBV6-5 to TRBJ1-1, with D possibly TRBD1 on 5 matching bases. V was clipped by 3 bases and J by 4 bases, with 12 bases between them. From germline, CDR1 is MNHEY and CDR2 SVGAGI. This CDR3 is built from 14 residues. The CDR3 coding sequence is TGTGCCAGCAGTTATTCCAGGGTGCGCACTGAAGCTTTCTTT. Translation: CASSYSRVRTEAFF.

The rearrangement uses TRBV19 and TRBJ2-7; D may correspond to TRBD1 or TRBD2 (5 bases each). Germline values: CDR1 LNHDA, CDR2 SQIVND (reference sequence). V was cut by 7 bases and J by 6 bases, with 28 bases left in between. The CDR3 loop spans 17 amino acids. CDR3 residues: CASTPGRLGPITGEQYF. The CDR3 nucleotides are TGTGCCAGTACCCCGGGACGGCTTGGGCCTATTACGGGCGAGCAGTACTTC.

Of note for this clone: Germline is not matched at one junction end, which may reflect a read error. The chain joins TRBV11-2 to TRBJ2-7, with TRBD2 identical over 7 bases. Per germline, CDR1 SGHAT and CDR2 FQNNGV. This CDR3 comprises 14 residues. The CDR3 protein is CASRLGGSSYEQYF. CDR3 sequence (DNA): TGTGCCAGCAGATTAGGCGGGAGCTCCTACGAGCAGTACTTC.

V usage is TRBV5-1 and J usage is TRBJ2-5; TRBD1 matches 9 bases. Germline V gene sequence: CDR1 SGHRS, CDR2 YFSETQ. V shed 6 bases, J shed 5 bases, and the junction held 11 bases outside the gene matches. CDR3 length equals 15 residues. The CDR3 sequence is CASTVLGQGSETQYF. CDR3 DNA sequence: TGCGCCAGCACAGTCTTGGGACAGGGATCGGAGACCCAGTACTTC.